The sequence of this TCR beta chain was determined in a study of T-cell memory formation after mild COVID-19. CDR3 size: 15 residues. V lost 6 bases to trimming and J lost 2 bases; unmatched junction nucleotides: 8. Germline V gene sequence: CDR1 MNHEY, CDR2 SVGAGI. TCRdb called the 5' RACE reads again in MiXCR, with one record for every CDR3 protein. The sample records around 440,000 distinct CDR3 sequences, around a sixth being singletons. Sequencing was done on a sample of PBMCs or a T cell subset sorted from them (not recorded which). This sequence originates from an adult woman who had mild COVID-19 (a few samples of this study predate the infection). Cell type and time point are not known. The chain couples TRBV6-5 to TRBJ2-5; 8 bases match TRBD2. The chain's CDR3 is CASRRAGGPQETQYF. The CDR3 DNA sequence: TGTGCCAGCAGAAGGGCGGGGGGACCTCAAGAGACCCAGTACTTC.